Included here is one T cell receptor (beta chain) sequence, with context. The antigen is unknown. The data were obtained in a study of cytomegalovirus exposure and HLA in healthy donors. Primers: 60 Vbeta forward and 13 Jbeta reverse. Here immunoSEQ multiplex PCR was the method, and the copy in TCRdb shows in-frame clones only, minus some. This table holds more than 95,000 clones, about a tenth found once. Notes on the study in general: Later analysis associated a missense DCLRE1C variant with TCR beta V- and J-gene trimming. In a later analysis, TCR association rates varied by HLA locus: DRB1 most, HLA-C fewest.

CDR3 size: 14 residues. V gave up 2 bases and J gave up 9 bases; unmatched junction bases: 5. The germline gives CDR1 KGHSH, CDR2 LQKENI. The source material was PBMCs. The TCR comes from a man aged 40-49 years in good health and CMV-seropositive. The rearrangement joins TRBV18 to TRBJ2-7; TRBD1 matches 12 bases. The chain's CDR3 is CASSPGDRGQGQYF. The CDR3 region has the DNA TGTGCCAGCTCACCAGGGGACAGGGGGCAGGGGCAGTACTTC.